The 14 T cell receptor beta chains below come from one sample, sequenced in a study of T cell repertoires in cytomegalovirus infection (dated by TCRdb to the late 2010s). The reads were generated on an Illumina HiSeq 1500. Through fastp at Q25 and MiXCR, TCRdb rebuilt clones from the public reads, retaining in-frame beta chains. Identical CDR3 proteins give one entry, which carries the most common genes and DNA. The sample contains about 450,000 distinct CDR3 sequences, around 32% of them found a single time. The ten biggest clones cover roughly an eighth of the sample. The sequenced sample was PBMCs. These receptors were taken from a human donor in good health (CMV status not recorded). Some clones in this sample may be carry-over from other donors' samples.

The gene calls are TRBV12-3 or TRBV12-4 and TRBJ2-4, with a weak D call TRBD1 (7 bases). The V end was cut by 4 bases, the J end by 4 bases, with 23 bases between. The CDR3 contains 18 residues. The CDR3 reads CASSSQGGVGQLKNIQYF. The DNA for the CDR3 is TGTGCCAGCAGTTCGCAGGGAGGAGTGGGACAGTTGAAAAACATTCAGTACTTC.

This chain connects TRBV5-6 to TRBJ1-1; D might be TRBD1 (6 bases). V lost 3 bases and J 5 bases, leaving 17 bases between the germline ends. CDR3 size: 15 residues. Germline lookup yields CDR1 SGHDT and CDR2 YYEEEE. CDR3 DNA: TGTGCCAGCAGCTATACGATACAGGGAAGAACTGAAGCTTTCTTT. Its protein product is CASSYTIQGRTEAFF.

This clonotype showed up many times. The chain carries TRBV6-1 and TRBJ2-7, with 7 bases identical to TRBD1. This CDR3 is 15 amino acids long. Germline V gene sequence: CDR1 MNHNS, CDR2 SASEGT. V dropped 2 bases and J dropped 2; count of bases not matched to a gene: 6. The CDR3 sequence: CASSEFWDRTYEQYF. As DNA, the CDR3 is TGTGCCAGCAGTGAATTTTGGGACAGAACCTACGAGCAGTACTTC.

The table lists this clonotype with a few counts. The chain recombines TRBV6-5 with TRBJ1-2; D is ambiguous. Per germline, CDR1 MNHEY and CDR2 SVGAGI. The CDR3 runs to 14 residues. V was cut by 6 bases and J by 0 bases, with 11 bases left in between. The CDR3 reads CASSIASPNYGYTF. CDR3 nucleotides: TGTGCCAGCAGCATAGCGAGTCCTAACTATGGCTACACCTTC.

In its sample, this clonotype was seen many times. The chain is built from TRBV7-9 and TRBJ1-1; TRBD1 is a possible D gene (6 bases). V lost 7 bases to trimming and J lost 4 bases, with 10 bases between them. CDR1 and CDR2 from the germline V gene are SEHNR and FQNEAQ (reference sequence). This CDR3 spans 12 amino acids. The CDR3 sequence: CASKGGGTEAFF. DNA for the CDR3: TGTGCCAGCAAAGGAGGGGGCACTGAAGCTTTCTTT. The full variable domain, its missing parts supplied by reference TRBV7-9 and TRBJ1-1, is DTGVSQNPRHKITKRGQNVTFRCDPISEHNRLYWYRQTLGQGPEFLTYFQNEAQLEKSRLLSDRFSAERPKGSFSTLEIQRTEQGDSAMYLCASKGGGTEAFFGQGTRLTVV.

The chain combines TRBV19 with TRBJ2-2; TRBD1 agrees at 9 bases. There are 14 residues in the CDR3. The germline CDR1 and CDR2 sequences are LNHDA and SQIVND (reference sequence). V was clipped by 4 bases and J by 7 bases; unmatched bases: 4. This chain's CDR3 is CASSTQGASGELFF. The CDR3 nucleotides read TGTGCCAGTAGTACACAGGGGGCAAGCGGGGAGCTGTTTTTT.

About this clonotype: Just one base apart from a much larger clone, this may be a read error. This chain uses TRBV7-8 with TRBJ2-7; the match to TRBD1 covers 7 bases. CDR1 is SGHVS and CDR2 is FQNEAQ in the germline V gene. CDR3 length equals 16 residues. The CDR3 is CASSHPQGLGSDDQYF. In DNA form, the CDR3 reads TGTGCCAGCAGCCACCCACAGGGGCTTGGTAGCGACGATCAGTACTTC.

V usage is TRBV7-6 and J usage is TRBJ1-2; 11 bases align to TRBD1. V shed 6 bases, J shed 6 bases, and the junction held 9 bases outside the gene matches. The CDR3 consists of 15 residues. Per germline, CDR1 SGHVS and CDR2 FNYEAQ. CDR3 in amino acids: CASRGSDRGRNGYTF. Written as DNA, the CDR3 is TGTGCCAGCAGAGGCTCGGACAGGGGGCGAAATGGCTACACCTTC.

This clonotype was observed many times. The chain is built from TRBV12-3 or TRBV12-4 and TRBJ2-1; D possibly matches TRBD1 or TRBD2 (7 bases each). Trimming pared 5 bases from V and 6 bases from J, leaving 17 bases between. The CDR3 runs to 15 residues. CDR3 sequence: CASSPGGEKSNEQFF. The CDR3 bases are TGTGCCAGCAGTCCAGGGGGGGAGAAGAGCAATGAGCAGTTCTTC.

A remark on this clonotype: The CDR3 does not close with the conserved phenylalanine or tryptophan, likely indicating a read error. The genes are TRBV7-2 and TRBJ1-6; perhaps TRBD1 as D (5 bases). CDR3 length equals 15 residues. CDR1 and CDR2 from the germline V gene are SGHTA and FQGNSA. The CDR3 coding sequence is TGTTCCAGCAGCTTAGGTAGCGGGACTAATTCACCCCTCCACTTG. Residues: CSSSLGSGTNSPLHL.

V and J are TRBV7-9 and TRBJ2-5; D tentatively reads TRBD1 or TRBD2 (5 bases each). The V and J ends lost 5 bases and 5 bases respectively, with 15 bases between them. This CDR3 is 14 amino acids long. The germline CDR1 and CDR2 sequences are SEHNR and FQNEAQ (reference sequence). CDR3 amino acids: CASSTRGTKETQYF. In DNA form, the CDR3 reads TGTGCCAGCAGCACCCGTGGGACGAAGGAGACCCAGTACTTC.

This clonotype was seen a few times. The rearrangement links TRBV5-1 to TRBJ2-2, with unresolved D. This CDR3 has 13 residues. Trimming left V 0 bases short and J 7 bases short, with 7 bases between. Germline CDR1 reads SGHRS; CDR2 reads YFSETQ. The CDR3 sequence is CASSLDPNGELFF. The CDR3 DNA is TGCGCCAGCAGCTTGGACCCGAACGGGGAGCTGTTTTTT. Variable domain in full (rest from reference TRBV5-1 and TRBJ2-2): KAGVTQTPRYLIKTRGQQVTLSCSPISGHRSVSWYQQTPGQGLQFLFEYFSETQRNKGNFPGRFSGRQFSNSRSEMNVSTLELGDSALYLCASSLDPNGELFFGEGSRLTVL.

The chain couples TRBV27 to TRBJ1-3; TRBD1 is a possible D gene (6 bases). The germline V and J ends were trimmed by 6 bases and 0 bases, with 24 bases remaining between them. Germline-derived CDR1 and CDR2 are MNHEY and SMNVEV (reference sequence). This CDR3 has 19 amino acids. DNA of the CDR3: TGTGCCAGCAGCCTACAGGGCCCCCCGTTCTTACCCTCTGGAAACACCATATATTTT. Protein: CASSLQGPPFLPSGNTIYF.

This clonotype was counted ten times or more. The chain is built from TRBV7-2 and TRBJ2-5; D may be TRBD1 (5 bases). CDR1 and CDR2 (germline): SGHTA, FQGNSA. Trimming pared 3 bases from V and 5 bases from J, leaving 10 bases between. The CDR3 is made up of 13 amino acids. This CDR3 reads CASSLDNRETQYF. In DNA form, the CDR3 reads TGTGCCAGCAGCTTGGACAATCGGGAGACCCAGTACTTC.